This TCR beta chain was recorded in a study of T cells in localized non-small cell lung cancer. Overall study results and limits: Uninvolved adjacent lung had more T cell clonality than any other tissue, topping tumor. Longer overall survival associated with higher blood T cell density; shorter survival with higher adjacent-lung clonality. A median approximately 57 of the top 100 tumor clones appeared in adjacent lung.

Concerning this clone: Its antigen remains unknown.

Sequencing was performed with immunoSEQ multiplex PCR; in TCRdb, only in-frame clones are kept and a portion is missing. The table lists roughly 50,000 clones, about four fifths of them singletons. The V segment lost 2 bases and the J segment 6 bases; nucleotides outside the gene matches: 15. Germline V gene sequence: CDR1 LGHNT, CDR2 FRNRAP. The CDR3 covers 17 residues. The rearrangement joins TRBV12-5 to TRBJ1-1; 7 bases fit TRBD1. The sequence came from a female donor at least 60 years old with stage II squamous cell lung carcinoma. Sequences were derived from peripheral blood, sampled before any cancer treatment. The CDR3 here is CASGLRTGKGEGAEAFF. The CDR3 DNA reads TGTGCTAGTGGTTTGCGGACAGGTAAAGGAGAGGGGGCTGAAGCTTTCTTT.